One and the same sample provided the 13 T cell receptor beta chains below, sequenced in a study of identical twins listed by TCRdb under 2016. The library was prepared using 5' RACE. This sample was sequenced with an Illumina HiSeq 2000. The raw public data were reprocessed by TCRdb itself: fastp quality trimming at Q25, MiXCR clonotype calling, in-frame beta chains only. Entries are consolidated by CDR3 protein sequence, retaining the most common genes and DNA. The sample data list some 790,000 distinct CDR3 sequences, and about 20% of these were observed just once. The top ten constitute 13% of the sample. These data were likewise used in another study, on T cells expressing NK-cell markers.

Sequencing input: PBMCs. The receptors stem from a woman aged 18-29 years in good health.

This chain uses TRBV24-1 with TRBJ2-1; 10 bases are shared with TRBD2. The trim removed 5 bases at V and 3 bases at J, leaving 3 bases unmatched. Germline CDR1 reads KGHDR; CDR2 reads SFDVKD. This CDR3 has 15 residues. CDR3 DNA sequence: TGTGCCACCAGTGGAGGGACTAGCGTCTACAATGAGCAGTTCTTC. This codes for CATSGGTSVYNEQFF.

This clonotype was counted between two and nine times. The V call is TRBV20-1, the J call TRBJ1-6; the D gene is possibly TRBD1 (6 bases). The CDR3 extends over 14 amino acids. Germline values: CDR1 DFQATT, CDR2 SNEGSKA (reference sequence). V was pared by 0 bases and J by 11 bases, with 14 bases between. CDR3 DNA: TGCAGTGCTAGAGATCCTAGGCAGGGGACACCCCTCCACTTT. Encoded protein: CSARDPRQGTPLHF.

This clonotype was picked up a small number of times. The V call is TRBV27, the J call TRBJ2-2; D is undetermined. CDR1 MNHEY and CDR2 SMNVEV come from the germline V gene (reference sequence). The CDR3 spans 15 residues. V dropped 2 bases and J dropped 2 bases, with 9 bases sitting between them. For the CDR3, the DNA is TGTGCCAGCAGTTTAAGAGCAGGAAACACCGGGGAGCTGTTTTTT. As protein: CASSLRAGNTGELFF.

The chain joins TRBV20-1 to TRBJ2-1; 11 bases fit TRBD2. Per germline, CDR1 DFQATT and CDR2 SNEGSKA (reference sequence). The ends lost 3 bases at V and 5 bases at J; junction bases unmatched: 6. The CDR3 runs 15 residues. CDR3 sequence: CSASRLAGTHNEQFF. The CDR3 nucleotides read TGCAGTGCTAGTCGACTAGCGGGGACCCACAATGAGCAGTTCTTC.

The V gene is TRBV20-1, the J gene TRBJ2-5; D is unclear. Trimming pared 6 bases from V and 3 bases from J, leaving 17 bases between. The germline CDR1 and CDR2 sequences are DFQATT and SNEGSKA (reference sequence). There are 14 residues in the CDR3. CDR3 sequence: CSALGFVAKETQYF. CDR3 coding DNA: TGCAGTGCCCTCGGGTTTGTGGCTAAAGAGACCCAGTACTTC.

V gene TRBV5-1 combines with J gene TRBJ1-4; D gene ambiguous. With 0 bases removed from V and 7 bases from J, the gap between germline ends came to 10 bases. CDR3 length: 14 amino acids. Germline V gives CDR1 SGHRS, CDR2 YFSETQ. The CDR3, as DNA: TGCGCCAGCAGCTTGGCAGGATTGGGTGAAAAACTGTTTTTT. Residues: CASSLAGLGEKLFF.

In this sample, this clonotype turned up a few times. The chain uses TRBV20-1 and TRBJ1-4; the D gene is possibly TRBD1 (5 bases). The length of the CDR3 is 12 residues. V was trimmed by 0 bases and J by 6 bases, leaving 5 bases between them. The germline V gene has CDR1 DFQATT and CDR2 SNEGSKA (reference sequence). The CDR3 region has the DNA TGCAGTGCTAGAGAAGGGGATGAAAAACTGTTTTTT. Its protein is CSAREGDEKLFF.

This clonotype was counted a few times. The J gene is TRBJ1-2, the V gene TRBV12-3 or TRBV12-4; tentative D call: TRBD1 (6 bases). This CDR3 contains 14 residues. Trimming cost V 6 bases and J 8 bases, with 19 bases left between them. CDR3 amino acids: CASRPGQGIMGYTF. In DNA, the CDR3 is TGTGCCAGCAGGCCGGGGCAGGGGATTATGGGCTACACCTTC.

This chain links TRBV6-5 with TRBJ2-5; D gene uncertain. Trimming shortened V by 1 base and J by 6 bases, and 18 bases separated the two germline ends. CDR1 is MNHEY, CDR2 SVGAGI, per germline. The CDR3 loop spans 16 amino acids. The CDR3 region has the DNA TGTGCCAGCAGTTACTTCCATTTTAGGGCGGAAAAGACCCAGTACTTC. Its protein is CASSYFHFRAEKTQYF.

The chain couples TRBV12-3 or TRBV12-4 to TRBJ1-5; the D gene is possibly TRBD1 (5 bases). V was cut by 6 bases and J by 5 bases, with 11 bases left in between. The CDR3 totals 13 residues. The CDR3 here is CASSQWGDQPQHF. DNA for the CDR3: TGTGCCAGCAGCCAATGGGGGGATCAGCCCCAGCATTTT.

This sequence joins TRBV29-1 and TRBJ2-3; 7 bases match TRBD2. The CDR3 extends over 13 amino acids. In germline, CDR1 is SQVTM, CDR2 ANQGSEA. The V gene end was trimmed by 6 bases and the J gene end by 5 bases; junction bases not matched to a gene: 8. The CDR3 nucleotides read TGCAGCGTCCCACGGGAGGCCAGAGATACGCAGTATTTT. Translating it yields CSVPREARDTQYF.

The chain is built from TRBV11-2 and TRBJ2-5; 13 bases agree with TRBD2. This CDR3 contains 18 residues. Trimming took 5 bases from V and 0 from J; bases not matched to a gene: 9. In germline, CDR1 is SGHAT, CDR2 FQNNGV. The CDR3 coding sequence is TGTGCCAGCAGCGACGGACTAGCGGGAGTCGGGTACCAAGAGACCCAGTACTTC. The encoded protein is CASSDGLAGVGYQETQYF.

Here the CDR3 DNA reads TGTGCCAGCAGCTTAGGGACCGCCCGGGGGTACGAGCAGTACTTC. Residues: CASSLGTARGYEQYF. The V call is TRBV11-2, the J call TRBJ2-7, with D tentatively TRBD2 (6 bases). The germline CDR1 and CDR2 sequences are SGHAT and FQNNGV. The V and J ends lost 1 base and 4 bases respectively, with 14 bases between them. The CDR3 has 15 residues.